This T cell receptor beta chain was observed in a study of T cell repertoires in cytomegalovirus infection. There are a few counts of this clonotype. A single record per CDR3 protein comes from TCRdb applying MiXCR to the reads. Of 400,000 or so distinct CDR3 sequences detected, 15% to 20% appear once; the ten largest clones hold around 9.3%. The CDR3 spans 14 residues. The V and J ends lost 2 bases and 6 bases respectively, with 10 bases between them. Germline V gene sequence: CDR1 SGHVS, CDR2 FNYEAQ. This TCR was recovered from a human donor in good health (CMV status not recorded). Some clones in this sample may be carry-over from other donors' samples. The sequencing sample was made of PBMCs. The rearrangement uses TRBV7-6 and TRBJ2-2, with D perhaps TRBD1 (7 bases). CDR3 residues: CASSLSRGAGELFF. CDR3 nucleotide sequence: TGTGCCAGCAGCTTAAGCAGGGGGGCCGGGGAGCTGTTTTTT.